This T cell receptor (beta chain) was sequenced in a study of blood T cell repertoires in COVID-19. Profiled with immunoSEQ multiplex PCR; TCRdb holds only in-frame clones, not every one. The sample consists of approximately 180,000 clones, approximately 87% of them appearing once. Enrolled during active infection, Seattle patients were then followed longitudinally. V lost 4 bases and J lost 16, with 17 bases in between. Germline CDR1 and CDR2: SGHRS and YFSETQ. The CDR3 loop spans 12 amino acids. The chain combines TRBV5-1 with TRBJ1-4, with no clear D. The sequenced sample consisted of peripheral blood. The TCR originated in a woman in her 70s with COVID-19, enrolled during active disease. The DNA of the CDR3 is TGCGCCAGCAGCATGACTAGCGGGCCACCGTTTTTT. This codes for CASSMTSGPPFF.